This passage covers 9 T cell receptor beta chains from one sample sequenced in a study of TIL therapy for anti-PD-1-resistant metastatic lung cancer. Noted time point: pre-treatment sample, taken before nivolumab and TIL therapy. The immunoSEQ assay was v3. Data came from immunoSEQ multiplex PCR; TCRdb stores just in-frame clones and leaves some out. The repertoire includes about 60,000 clones, roughly 66% of them detected once, and roughly 6.6% sits in the top ten. The sequenced sample was blood, obtained at baseline. These receptors originate from a person between 25 and 80 years old with non-small cell lung cancer.

This clone was found a few times. The chain joins TRBV2 to TRBJ2-2; no reliable D call. Trimming removed 6 bases at V and 3 bases at J, with 11 bases between. The CDR3 runs 14 residues. CDR1 and CDR2 (germline): SNHLY, FYNNEI. The CDR3 DNA sequence: TGTGCCAGCAGGGATGACGGACACACCGGGGAGCTGTTTTTT. Translating gives CASRDDGHTGELFF.

The chain carries TRBV19 and TRBJ1-1; D is uncertain. From germline, CDR1 is LNHDA and CDR2 SQIVND (reference sequence). This CDR3 region has 11 residues. With 6 bases removed from V and 2 bases from J, the gap between germline ends came to 4 bases. CDR3 loop: CASSRNTEAFF. The CDR3 region has the DNA TGTGCCAGTAGCCGTAACACTGAAGCTTTCTTT.

The chain has TRBV5-6 and TRBJ2-6; a weak D match, TRBD2 (6 bases). The V end was cut by 2 bases, the J end by 3 bases, with 21 bases between. CDR1 SGHDT and CDR2 YYEEEE come from the germline V gene. The CDR3 has 19 residues. The chain's CDR3 is CASSFYSLSGSYGANVLTF. The DNA of the CDR3 is TGTGCCAGCAGCTTCTATAGCCTCTCCGGGAGTTATGGGGCCAACGTCCTGACTTTC.

This rearrangement joins TRBV29-1 to TRBJ2-5; D may be TRBD1 (6 bases). Germline-derived CDR1 and CDR2 are SQVTM and ANQGSEA. The CDR3 extends over 13 amino acids. V was clipped by 7 bases and J by 5 bases, with 17 bases between them. This CDR3 reads CSARQGLVETQYF. CDR3 DNA: TGCAGCGCCAGGCAGGGGCTGGTCGAGACCCAGTACTTC.

This chain connects TRBV7-3 to TRBJ1-2, with D uncertain. This CDR3 is 11 amino acids long. CDR1 is SGHTA and CDR2 is FQGTGA in the germline V gene. V lost 5 bases, J lost 4 bases, and 5 bases lay in between. The CDR3 DNA reads TGTGCCAGCAGCGCGGGCTATGGCTACACCTTC. It translates to CASSAGYGYTF.

The chain links TRBV11-2 to TRBJ1-6; 9 bases fit TRBD1. CDR3 length equals 15 residues. V was clipped by 1 base and J by 9 bases; unmatched bases: 4. Germline CDR1 is SGHAT and CDR2 is FQNNGV. The CDR3 region has the DNA TGTGCCAGCAGCTTAGTTTTGGGACAGGGTTCACCCCTCCACTTT. As protein: CASSLVLGQGSPLHF.

This clone showed up just a few times. The genes are TRBV2 and TRBJ2-2, with TRBD1 as a possible D gene (5 bases). The CDR3 is 14 residues long. The V and J ends lost 8 bases and 6 bases respectively, with 16 bases between them. Germline V lookup: CDR1 SNHLY, CDR2 FYNNEI. CDR3 region: CASSRELGSGELFF. CDR3 in DNA: TGTGCCAGCTCCAGGGAACTTGGGTCCGGGGAGCTGTTTTTT. Full variable domain (rest looked up from reference TRBV2 and TRBJ2-2): EPEVTQTPSHQVTQMGQEVILRCVPISNHLYFYWYRQILGQKVEFLVSFYNNEISEKSEIFDDQFSVERPDGSNFTLKIRSTKLEDSAMYFCASSRELGSGELFFGEGSRLTVL.

V and J are TRBV11-2 and TRBJ2-1, with 11 bases lining up with TRBD2. The ends lost 3 bases at V and 0 bases at J; junction bases unmatched: 4. The CDR3 totals 17 residues. Germline loops: CDR1 SGHAT, CDR2 FQNNGV. This chain's CDR3 is CASSFLAGGASYNEQFF. The CDR3, as DNA: TGTGCCAGCAGCTTCCTAGCGGGGGGCGCCTCCTACAATGAGCAGTTCTTC.

This clone was seen a few times. This chain links TRBV4-1 with TRBJ2-7; 10 nucleotides align to TRBD1. This CDR3 spans 15 amino acids. Trimming took 1 base from V and 2 from J; bases not matched to a gene: 2. Germline V gene lookup returns CDR1 MGHRA and CDR2 YSYEKL. CDR3 bases: TGCGCCAGCAGCCAAGGGACAGGGGGGACCTACGAGCAGTACTTC. Amino acid sequence: CASSQGTGGTYEQYF.